This T cell receptor (beta chain) was recorded in a study of T cell repertoires in cytomegalovirus infection. About the research overall: Use of recently identified HLA-C-restricted and well-studied HLA-B-restricted CMV epitopes was part of the study. General study points: Identification of carriers of CMV plus the relevant HLA was performed using cumulative public TCR beta family frequency.

Deletions cut 0 bases from V and 6 bases from J, with 12 bases between. The CDR3 extends over 15 amino acids. CDR1 MNHEY and CDR2 SVGAGI come from the germline V gene. TCRdb re-analysed the reads in MiXCR, keeping a single row per CDR3 protein. Of some 130,000 distinct CDR3 sequences in the sample, 32% were seen once. This clonotype has more than one count but fewer than ten. As yet, its antigen is unknown. The input for sequencing was CD8+ T cells from cultured PBMCs, taken from culture after CMV antigen stimulation. The chain has TRBV6-5 and TRBJ1-5; D uncertain. The receptor comes from a human donor in good health (CMV status not recorded). Some clones in this sample may be carry-over from other donors' samples. CDR3 sequence: CASSYSWGDGQPQHF. The CDR3 region has the DNA TGTGCCAGCAGTTACTCGTGGGGTGACGGTCAGCCCCAGCATTTT.